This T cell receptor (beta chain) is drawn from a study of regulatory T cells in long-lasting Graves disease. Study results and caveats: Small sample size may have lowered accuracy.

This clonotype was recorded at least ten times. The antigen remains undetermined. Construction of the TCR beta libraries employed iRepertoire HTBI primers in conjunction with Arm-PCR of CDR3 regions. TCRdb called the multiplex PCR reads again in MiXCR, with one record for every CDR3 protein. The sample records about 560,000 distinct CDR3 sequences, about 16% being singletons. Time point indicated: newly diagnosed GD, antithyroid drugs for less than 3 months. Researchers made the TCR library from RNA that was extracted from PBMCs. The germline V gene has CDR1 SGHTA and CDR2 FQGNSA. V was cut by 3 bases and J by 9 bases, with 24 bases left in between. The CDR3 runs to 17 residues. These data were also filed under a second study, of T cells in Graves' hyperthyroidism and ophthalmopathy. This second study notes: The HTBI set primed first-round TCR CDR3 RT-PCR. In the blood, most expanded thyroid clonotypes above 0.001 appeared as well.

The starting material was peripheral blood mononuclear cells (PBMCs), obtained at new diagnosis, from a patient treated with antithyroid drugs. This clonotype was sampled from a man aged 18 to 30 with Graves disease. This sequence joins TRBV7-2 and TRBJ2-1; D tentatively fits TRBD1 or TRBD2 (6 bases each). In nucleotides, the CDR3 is TGTGCCAGCAGCTTCTTTGGGGGGCGAATAGCGAAAGGTGAGCAGTTCTTC. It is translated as CASSFFGGRIAKGEQFF.